The present TCR beta chain was sequenced within a study of T cells after yellow fever vaccination (dated by TCRdb to between 2018 and 2020). About the study as a whole: Libraries from fractions with low cell numbers were prepared with the SMART-Seq v4 Ultra Low Input RNA kit. Blood was drawn at multiple timepoints before and after primary and secondary immunization, with bulk PBMC replicates and cell subsets isolated. Two healthy male donors, one aged 18 to 29 and one aged 30 to 40 years, were included in the cohort. To follow T-cell clones before and after both primary and booster YFV17D yellow fever vaccination, bulk TCR alpha and beta repertoires underwent longitudinal sequencing.

Comments on this clonotype: The specificity of this receptor is unknown. Base qualities are not at hand, and no much larger clone is one base apart.

The germline V gene encodes CDR1 SGHTS and CDR2 YDEGEE. The cysteine opens and the phenylalanine closes a CDR3 of 15 amino acids. Here the CDR3 DNA is all that survives: 45 bases in frame from base 1. Relative to germline, V is 0 bases shorter and J is 0 bases shorter, with 4 bases between their ends. TCR cDNA was synthesized by 5'RACE template switching, which introduced a universal primer site and unique molecular identifiers. Priming for cDNA synthesis came from both the TCR alpha and TCR beta constant segments. Two PCR steps were used to amplify libraries, with sample barcodes and sequencing adapters being added in the second step. Sequencing of the libraries was done on either Illumina HiSeq 2500 (2x100 bp) or NovaSeq (2x150 bp). As for the original processing: Demultiplexing of reads and collapsing into UMI consensus sequences were performed with MIGEC, and V(D)J alignment was carried out with MiXCR. Using edgeR on replicate PBMC samples, clonotypes were called vaccine-responding if FDR was below 0.01 and the log2 fold change was above 5 up to day 15. Each bulk clonotype was labeled CD4 or CD8 based on which sequenced repertoire, CD4 or CD8, contained the clonotype at higher abundance. TCRdb took the public reads, trimmed them with fastp at Q25, ran MiXCR for clone calling and kept in-frame beta chains. Rows with a matching CDR3 protein are joined into one entry that keeps the most common DNA and genes. The V and J calls here are based on TCRdb, not the publication. The sample table shows 600,000 to 750,000 distinct CDR3 sequences, and roughly an eighth are seen once. The ten largest clones represent 14% to 15% of the sample.

The treatment or condition label here, explained by the study, means: live attenuated yellow fever vaccine strain. At every blood-draw timepoint, two biological replicates of bulk PBMCs were collected. PBMCs were isolated from peripheral blood using a standard Ficoll-Paque protocol. TriZol was used to extract RNA from bulk PBMCs, from CD4 and CD8 fractions, and from dextramer-positive and dextramer-negative fractions. The study at large found these results: The study included only a couple of donors, which limits how far the findings can be generalized. After the booster, most clones that had expanded after primary vaccination were detected again (around 97% of CD4 and around nine tenths of CD8), suggesting broad maintenance of memory. Compared with the primary T-cell response, the secondary T-cell response was weaker but faster, peaking on day 5 rather than day 15. Computational filtering was required because FACS-sorted repertoires could contain abundant contaminating clonotypes from the bulk population. A small share of clonotypes was detected in both CD4 and CD8 compartments, with the overlap likely arising from convergent recombination.

This clonotype was sampled from a man younger than 45 who received the YFV17D yellow fever vaccine. This specimen consisted of PBMCs, obtained on the day of the yellow fever booster vaccination. Recombination linked TRBV5-8 to TRBJ2-6; no confident D gene assignment can be made. The DNA sequence reads TGTGCCAGCAGCTTGGTAGTCTCTGGGGCCAACGTCCTGACTTTC. It is translated as CASSLVVSGANVLTF.